These 21 T cell receptor beta chains share one sample of origin, sequenced in a study of blood T cell repertoires in COVID-19. Sequencing was performed with immunoSEQ multiplex PCR; in TCRdb, only in-frame clones are kept and a portion is missing. The profile shows some 190,000 clones, more than 80% of them singletons. What was sequenced was peripheral blood. All receptors come from a woman aged 55-75 years with acute or convalescent COVID-19.

This chain's CDR3 is CSVREAGGPTPPTDTQYF. CDR3 DNA: TGCAGCGTTCGCGAGGCGGGAGGGCCGACCCCCCCCACAGATACGCAGTATTTT. The chain employs TRBV29-1 and TRBJ2-3; 9 bases are a match to TRBD2. CDR3 size: 18 residues. V shed 5 bases, J shed 2 bases, and the junction held 17 bases outside the gene matches. Germline V CDR1 and CDR2: SQVTM, ANQGSEA.

The chain recombines TRBV15 with TRBJ2-3; TRBD1 matches at 7 bases. Germline CDR1 reads LNHNV; CDR2 reads YYDKDF (reference sequence). The CDR3 sequence is 16 residues long. J was trimmed by 2 bases and V by 0 bases; bases with no gene match: 5. CDR3 residues: CATSRDSGQTTDTQYF. The CDR3 coding sequence is TGTGCCACCAGCAGAGATTCGGGACAGACCACAGATACGCAGTATTTT.

The J gene is TRBJ1-1, the V gene TRBV6-5; perhaps TRBD1 as D (5 bases). The V end lost 2 bases, the J end lost 4 bases, and 14 bases lay between the germline ends. The CDR3 spans 15 residues. CDR1 is MNHEY and CDR2 is SVGAGI in the germline V gene. The CDR3 spells CASSYPGGGSTEAFF. The CDR3 DNA follows: TGTGCCAGCAGTTACCCAGGTGGGGGGAGCACTGAAGCTTTCTTT.

The chain recombines TRBV5-4 with TRBJ2-2; D is possibly TRBD2 (6 bases). Germline CDR1 reads SGHNT; CDR2 reads YYREEE (reference sequence). The V end lost 0 bases, the J end lost 1 base, and 7 bases lay between the germline ends. CDR3 length: 15 residues. The CDR3 nucleotides read TGTGCCAGCAGCTTGGGACTAGAGAACACCGGGGAGCTGTTTTTT. This sequence encodes CASSLGLENTGELFF.

The chain couples TRBV19 to TRBJ2-7, with TRBD1 as a possible D gene (5 bases). CDR1 is LNHDA and CDR2 is SQIVND in the germline V gene (reference sequence). V lost 6 bases and J lost 3, with 12 bases in between. The CDR3 runs to 13 residues. The DNA for the CDR3 is TGTGCCAGTAGCGAACAGGCTGGCTACGAGCAGTACGTC. Translating gives CASSEQAGYEQYV.

This rearrangement joins TRBV5-1 to TRBJ2-1; 10 bases are a match to TRBD2. CDR1 and CDR2 (germline): SGHRS, YFSETQ. This CDR3 is 15 amino acids long. V gave up 3 bases and J gave up 4 bases; unmatched junction bases: 4. For the CDR3, the DNA is TGCGCCAGCAGCTCGACTAGCGGGCGATACAATGAGCAGTTCTTC. Protein: CASSSTSGRYNEQFF.

The V call is TRBV5-1, the J call TRBJ2-1; TRBD2 matches at 15 bases. CDR3 length: 19 amino acids. V lost 3 bases to trimming and J lost 0 bases; unmatched junction nucleotides: 7. CDR1 is SGHRS, CDR2 YFSETQ, per germline. CDR3 nucleotides: TGCGCCAGCAGCTGGAATGGACTAGCGGGAGGGAGCTCCTACAATGAGCAGTTCTTC. Its translation: CASSWNGLAGGSSYNEQFF.

This rearrangement joins TRBV9 to TRBJ2-3, with 7 bases matching TRBD2. Germline V gives CDR1 SGDLS, CDR2 YYNGEE. V dropped 0 bases and J dropped 5; count of bases not matched to a gene: 3. CDR3 size: 14 residues. The CDR3 protein is CASSVGLARDTQYF. The CDR3 region has the DNA TGTGCCAGCAGCGTAGGACTAGCAAGAGATACGCAGTATTTT. The complete variable domain, with remaining parts taken from reference TRBV9 and TRBJ2-3, reads DSGVTQTPKHLITATGQRVTLRCSPRSGDLSVYWYQQSLDQGLQFLIQYYNGEERAKGNILERFSAQQFPDLHSELNLSSLELGDSALYFCASSVGLARDTQYFGPGTRLTVL.

V gene TRBV10-3 combines with J gene TRBJ1-5, with 7 positions matching TRBD1. CDR3 length: 14 residues. V trimming: 4 bases; J trimming: 4 bases; junction bases outside the gene matches: 4. CDR1 and CDR2 from the germline V gene are ENHRY and SYGVKD. The CDR3 sequence is CAISGDSLNQPQHF. CDR3 nucleotide sequence: TGTGCCATCAGTGGGGACAGTTTGAATCAGCCCCAGCATTTT.

For this clone: Other nucleotide sequences from this sample produce the same CDR3. V gene TRBV3-1 (or the pseudogene TRBV3-2) combines with J gene TRBJ1-4; 9 nucleotides match TRBD1. The V gene's germline CDR1 is LGHDT and CDR2 YNNKEL (reference sequence). The CDR3 consists of 15 residues. Unmatched junction bases numbered 3, after V lost 3 bases and J lost 4 bases. The CDR3 reads CASSQGGQGNEKLFF. CDR3 DNA sequence: TGTGCCAGCAGCCAGGGGGGACAGGGTAATGAAAAACTGTTTTTT.

CDR3 in DNA: TGCGCCAGCAGTGGGGCCCAGAACACTGAAGCTTTCTTT. Residues: CASSGAQNTEAFF. This sequence joins TRBV10-1 and TRBJ1-1; D call uncertain. V was trimmed by 4 bases and J by 1 base, leaving 7 bases between them. The CDR3 spans 13 residues. Germline V gene sequence: CDR1 WNHNN, CDR2 SYGVQD (reference sequence).

This chain connects TRBV27 to TRBJ2-7; no reliable D call. Looked up from germline, CDR1 is MNHEY and CDR2 is SMNVEV (reference sequence). This CDR3 region has 13 residues. V was shortened by 2 bases and J by 5 bases, with 10 bases between the two germline ends. The CDR3 nucleotides are TGTGCCAGCAGTTTAGTTCGTGGGCACGAGCAGTACTTC. This sequence encodes CASSLVRGHEQYF.

Written as DNA, the CDR3 is TGTGCCTGTCCCACAGGGGGCTCGTATGGCTACACCTTC. It is translated as CACPTGGSYGYTF. This rearrangement joins TRBV30 to TRBJ1-2; 9 nucleotides line up with TRBD1. Germline CDR1 is GTSNPN and CDR2 is SVGIG (reference sequence). The V gene end was trimmed by 6 bases and the J gene end by 5 bases; junction bases not matched to a gene: 7. The CDR3 consists of 13 residues.

The chain combines TRBV7-9 with TRBJ1-2, with D unclear. This CDR3 spans 15 amino acids. V was shortened by 1 base and J by 8 bases, with 17 bases between the two germline ends. Per the germline V gene, CDR1 is SEHNR and CDR2 is FQNEAQ (reference sequence). The CDR3 region has the DNA TGTGCCAGCAGCTTAGAGAGTCTGGGTGGGAGCGGCTACACCTTC. The encoded protein is CASSLESLGGSGYTF.

This clone was recorded only once. V gene TRBV15 combines with J gene TRBJ2-1; 11 bases agree with TRBD2. This CDR3 spans 17 amino acids. Germline CDR1 LNHNV, CDR2 YYDKDF (reference sequence). The junction had 10 bases not matched to a gene; V was cut back by 1 base and J by 8 bases. The CDR3 is CATSRGGVGLAVHEQFF. Written as DNA, the CDR3 is TGTGCCACCAGCAGAGGAGGGGTGGGACTAGCGGTTCATGAGCAGTTCTTC.

The rearrangement uses TRBV19 and TRBJ1-5, with 10 bases fitting TRBD1. Germline V lookup: CDR1 LNHDA, CDR2 SQIVND (reference sequence). After removal of 4 bases from V and 6 bases from J, the junction contained 9 bases not matched to a gene. The CDR3 covers 16 residues. The CDR3 here is CASSSPGTGERQPQHF. In DNA form, the CDR3 reads TGTGCCAGTAGTAGCCCTGGGACAGGGGAGCGTCAGCCCCAGCATTTT.

The V call is TRBV11-2, the J call TRBJ2-1, with 7 positions matching TRBD2. Germline loops: CDR1 SGHAT, CDR2 FQNNGV. This CDR3 is built from 16 residues. Trimming removed 3 bases from V and 0 bases from J; junction bases left unmatched: 5. The chain's CDR3 is CASSFGAGASYNEQFF. As DNA, the CDR3 is TGTGCCAGCAGCTTCGGGGCGGGAGCCTCCTACAATGAGCAGTTCTTC. Full variable domain (remainder filled in from reference TRBV11-2 and TRBJ2-1): EAGVAQSPRYKIIEKRQSVAFWCNPISGHATLYWYQQILGQGPKLLIQFQNNGVVDDSQLPKDRFSAERLKGVDSTLKIQPAKLEDSAVYLCASSFGAGASYNEQFFGPGTRLTVL.

V usage is TRBV6-5 and J usage is TRBJ2-5; TRBD2 matches at 10 bases. The germline V gene has CDR1 MNHEY and CDR2 SVGAGI. The J segment lost 2 bases and the V segment lost 8 bases, leaving 8 bases of the junction unmatched. This CDR3 comprises 15 residues. CDR3 protein: CASGGLALGQETQYF. For the CDR3, the DNA is TGTGCCAGCGGGGGACTAGCGTTGGGACAAGAGACCCAGTACTTC.

The V gene is TRBV5-1, the J gene TRBJ2-1; 7 bases agree with TRBD1. J lost 4 bases, V lost 4 bases, and 5 bases had no gene match. The CDR3 has 14 amino acids. The germline gives CDR1 SGHRS, CDR2 YFSETQ. The CDR3 is CASSLGTAYNEQFF. The CDR3 nucleotides read TGCGCCAGCAGCCTCGGGACAGCTTACAATGAGCAGTTCTTC.

This clone came up once. The CDR3 spells CATSRGQAVAKNIQYF. CDR3 DNA sequence: TGTGCCACCAGCAGGGGACAGGCTGTAGCCAAAAACATTCAGTACTTC. The J gene is TRBJ2-4, the V gene TRBV15, with 8 bases matching TRBD1. The germline V gene has CDR1 LNHNV and CDR2 YYDKDF (reference sequence). The CDR3 loop spans 16 amino acids. V was pared by 3 bases and J by 0 bases, with 4 bases of the junction left unmatched. Filled out from reference TRBV15 and TRBJ2-4, the complete variable domain reads DAMVIQNPRYQVTQFGKPVTLSCSQTLNHNVMYWYQQKSSQAPKLLFHYYDKDFNNEADTPDNFQSRRPNTSFCFLDIRSPGLGDTAMYLCATSRGQAVAKNIQYFGAGTRLSVL.

V and J are TRBV7-2 and TRBJ2-1; D is uncertain. Germline CDR1 is SGHTA and CDR2 is FQGNSA. The CDR3 extends over 12 amino acids. V was clipped by 1 base and J by 9 bases, with 7 bases between them. The CDR3 bases are TGTGCCAGCAGCTTAGATTACGGTGAGCAGTTCTTC. It yields the protein CASSLDYGEQFF.